These 18 T cell receptor beta chains were sequenced from one sample in a study of T cell repertoires in cytomegalovirus infection. Antigens for these TCRs are unknown. TCRdb reprocessed the reads via MiXCR and lists one record per CDR3 protein. The sample lists about 340,000 distinct CDR3 sequences, 29% seen once, with about 20% in the top ten. Sequences were derived from cultured PBMCs, sampled from culture after CMV antigen stimulation. These receptors were collected from a human donor in good health (CMV status not recorded). Some clones in this sample may be carry-over from other donors' samples.

The chain links TRBV12-3 or TRBV12-4 to TRBJ2-2; 10 bases match TRBD2. V lost 5 bases, J lost 2 bases, and 5 bases stayed unmatched. The CDR3 extends over 16 amino acids. CDR3 region: CASSALLAGNTGELFF. The DNA for the CDR3 is TGTGCCAGCAGTGCCCTACTAGCGGGAAACACCGGGGAGCTGTTTTTT.

This clonotype was picked up a small number of times. This chain connects TRBV7-4 to TRBJ2-7; 11 bases align to TRBD2. V shed 3 bases, J shed 9 bases, and the junction held 10 bases outside the gene matches. This CDR3 is built from 15 residues. Germline CDR1 SGHVT, CDR2 SQSDAQ. The CDR3 DNA reads TGTGCCAGCAGCTTTAATAATAGCGGGAGGGCAGGGCAGTACTTC. It specifies CASSFNNSGRAGQYF.

This clonotype has a count of ten or more. The V gene is TRBV7-2, the J gene TRBJ2-7; 10 nucleotides line up with TRBD2. CDR1 is SGHTA and CDR2 is FQGNSA in the germline V gene. The V segment lost 4 bases and the J segment 1 base; nucleotides outside the gene matches: 4. The CDR3 is 15 residues long. CDR3 bases: TGTGCCAGCAGCTCTGGACTAGCGGATTCCTACGAGCAGTACTTC. It yields the protein CASSSGLADSYEQYF.

This clonotype was counted a few times. The genes are TRBV19 and TRBJ1-4; D uncertain. Germline V CDR1 and CDR2: LNHDA, SQIVND (reference sequence). Trimming shortened V by 8 bases and J by 4 bases, and 8 bases separated the two germline ends. The CDR3 runs to 12 residues. The DNA of the CDR3 is TGTGCCAGTGGAGGAGGTAATGAAAAACTGTTTTTT. Protein: CASGGGNEKLFF.

This clonotype was counted only a few times. J is TRBJ1-3 and V is TRBV7-9; no firm D call. The V and J ends lost 2 bases and 0 bases respectively, with 8 bases between them. The CDR3 consists of 15 residues. Looked up from germline, CDR1 is SEHNR and CDR2 is FQNEAQ (reference sequence). CDR3 loop: CASSLTYNSGNTIYF. CDR3 sequence (DNA): TGTGCCAGCAGCTTAACCTACAACTCTGGAAACACCATATATTTT.

The gene calls are TRBV10-3 and TRBJ1-2; 7 positions agree with TRBD1. Trimming removed 5 bases from V and 2 bases from J; junction bases left unmatched: 8. CDR1 ENHRY and CDR2 SYGVKD come from the germline V gene. This CDR3 contains 15 residues. The DNA for the CDR3 is TGTGCCATCAGTCACGACAGGGCTATCAACTATGGCTACACCTTC. This encodes CAISHDRAINYGYTF.

The chain employs TRBV20-1 and TRBJ2-1, with a possible D match to TRBD2 (5 bases). V was shortened by 0 bases and J by 0 bases, with 15 bases between the two germline ends. This CDR3 contains 17 residues. Germline CDR1 and CDR2: DFQATT and SNEGSKA (reference sequence). CDR3 sequence: CSARDPASRYSYNEQFF. The CDR3 bases are TGCAGTGCTAGAGATCCGGCTAGCCGATACTCCTACAATGAGCAGTTCTTC.

There are a few counts of this clonotype. The rearrangement uses TRBV7-2 and TRBJ2-3, with 9 bases identical to TRBD2. CDR1 is SGHTA and CDR2 is FQGNSA in the germline V gene. The length of the CDR3 is 15 residues. V dropped 8 bases and J dropped 1; count of bases not matched to a gene: 7. CDR3 residues: CASRDRLAGTDTQYF. CDR3 in DNA: TGTGCCAGCCGAGACCGACTAGCGGGCACAGATACGCAGTATTTT.

This clonotype was detected a few times. The CDR3 sequence: CSARSQATDTQYF. Here the CDR3 DNA reads TGCAGTGCTAGGAGCCAGGCCACAGATACGCAGTATTTT. The chain couples TRBV20-1 to TRBJ2-3; no definite D call. The CDR3 is made up of 13 amino acids. Per the germline V gene, CDR1 is DFQATT and CDR2 is SNEGSKA (reference sequence). Trimming took off 3 bases at V and 2 bases at J, with 9 bases between the two ends.

This clonotype was counted only a few times. This sequence joins TRBV18 and TRBJ1-5; tentatively, D is TRBD1 (5 bases). The CDR3 covers 16 residues. The V gene's germline CDR1 is KGHSH and CDR2 LQKENI. Trimming took 6 bases from V and 2 from J, leaving 17 bases between them. This chain's CDR3 is CASSHKLQGGNQPQHF. In DNA, the CDR3 is TGTGCCAGCTCCCACAAGCTGCAGGGAGGCAATCAGCCCCAGCATTTT.

The CDR3 sequence is CARRGSGANVLTF. The CDR3, as DNA: TGTGCCAGGAGGGGTTCTGGGGCCAACGTCCTGACTTTC. The chain couples TRBV2 to TRBJ2-6; the D call may be TRBD1 or TRBD2 (5 bases each). Trimming stripped 9 bases from V and 1 base from J, with 7 bases between. The germline gives CDR1 SNHLY, CDR2 FYNNEI. This CDR3 region has 13 residues. Complete variable domain (other parts from reference TRBV2 and TRBJ2-6): EPEVTQTPSHQVTQMGQEVILRCVPISNHLYFYWYRQILGQKVEFLVSFYNNEISEKSEIFDDQFSVERPDGSNFTLKIRSTKLEDSAMYFCARRGSGANVLTFGAGSRLTVL.

V and J are TRBV5-1 and TRBJ1-2; D unclear. CDR1 and CDR2 (germline): SGHRS, YFSETQ. The CDR3 runs to 13 residues. With 0 bases removed from V and 8 bases from J, the gap between germline ends came to 11 bases. The CDR3 sequence: CASSLDLLGGYTF. The CDR3 region has the DNA TGCGCCAGCAGCTTGGACCTGCTGGGGGGCTACACCTTC.

This chain joins TRBV3-1 and TRBJ2-5, with TRBD2 matching over 7 bases. The CDR3 is 17 residues long. From germline, CDR1 is LGHDT and CDR2 YNNKEL (reference sequence). The V segment lost 2 bases and the J segment 5 bases; nucleotides outside the gene matches: 14. The CDR3 spells CASSQTPVASGWETQYF. The CDR3 DNA is TGTGCCAGCAGCCAAACGCCCGTGGCTAGCGGTTGGGAGACCCAGTACTTC.

V usage is TRBV20-1 and J usage is TRBJ2-1, with 7 bases identical to TRBD2. The CDR3 loop spans 14 amino acids. Germline trimming cut 3 bases from V and 0 bases from J; bases unmatched to any gene: 2. The germline V gene has CDR1 DFQATT and CDR2 SNEGSKA (reference sequence). Here the CDR3 reads CSASTGGSYNEQFF. The CDR3 nucleotides are TGCAGTGCTAGTACGGGGGGCTCCTACAATGAGCAGTTCTTC.

This clonotype showed up just a few times. V is TRBV5-1 and J is TRBJ1-3, with 9 bases fitting TRBD1. J lost 4 bases, V lost 0 bases, and 8 bases had no gene match. In germline, CDR1 is SGHRS, CDR2 YFSETQ. The CDR3 consists of 17 residues. The CDR3 loop reads CASSLDPAGTGGNTIYF. CDR3 nucleotides: TGCGCCAGCAGCTTGGACCCAGCCGGGACAGGGGGAAACACCATATATTTT.

This rearrangement joins TRBV18 to TRBJ1-2; D is possibly TRBD1 (6 bases). The V gene lost 3 bases and the J gene lost 3 bases, with 14 bases spanning the gap. The V gene's germline CDR1 is KGHSH and CDR2 LQKENI. This CDR3 contains 15 residues. Here the CDR3 reads CASSPSARQDYGYTF. The CDR3 DNA reads TGTGCCAGCTCACCCTCGGCCCGACAGGACTATGGCTACACCTTC.

V gene TRBV7-8 combines with J gene TRBJ1-4; TRBD1 might be the D (5 bases). Germline V gene data show CDR1 as SGHVS and CDR2 as FQNEAQ. The CDR3 runs to 14 residues. V was pared by 5 bases and J by 8 bases, with 15 bases between. The CDR3 reads CASSHPRGEEKLFF. CDR3 sequence (DNA): TGTGCCAGCAGCCACCCCCGGGGGGAAGAAAAACTGTTTTTT.

This clonotype was counted between two and nine times. The chain carries TRBV6-8 and TRBJ1-1, with unresolved D. There are 14 residues in the CDR3. The germline CDR1 and CDR2 sequences are MNHGY and SAAAGT. V was trimmed by 4 bases and J by 1 base, leaving 10 bases between them. The CDR3 DNA sequence: TGTGCCAGCAGTTCCACACACCAGAACACTGAAGCTTTCTTT. Encoded protein: CASSSTHQNTEAFF.